Following are 23 T cell receptor beta chains from one sample sequenced in a study of blood T cell repertoires in COVID-19. The repertoire was sequenced with immunoSEQ multiplex PCR; TCRdb's copy has only in-frame clones and lacks some. This sample yields tens of thousands of clones, of which roughly 78% are seen a single time; over 30% belongs to the top ten. The source material was peripheral blood. The receptors derive from a human donor in a cohort sampled during active COVID-19.

The chain links TRBV11-3 to TRBJ2-7, with TRBD1 matching over 7 bases. The length of the CDR3 is 15 residues. CDR1 and CDR2 (germline): SGHNT, YENEEA. V shed 5 bases, J shed 1 base, and the junction held 8 bases outside the gene matches. The DNA for the CDR3 is TGTGCCAGCAGCCCCGCTACAGGGGCGTCCTACGAGCAGTACTTC. It encodes CASSPATGASYEQYF.

The chain has TRBV12-5 and TRBJ1-1; D remains unclear. V was trimmed by 0 bases and J by 2 bases, leaving 10 bases between them. Germline CDR1 LGHNT, CDR2 FRNRAP. CDR3 size: 15 residues. The DNA for the CDR3 is TGTGCTAGTGGTTTGGTAGCAAGCCCTAACACTGAAGCTTTCTTT. It yields the protein CASGLVASPNTEAFF.

This sequence joins TRBV9 and TRBJ1-1; D remains unclear. CDR1 and CDR2 (germline): SGDLS, YYNGEE. This CDR3 comprises 16 residues. The V end lost 1 base, the J end lost 2 bases, and 15 bases lay between the germline ends. The CDR3 reads CASSVIPRNSNTEAFF. CDR3 in DNA: TGTGCCAGCAGCGTAATACCAAGAAACAGCAACACTGAAGCTTTCTTT.

V is TRBV30 and J is TRBJ2-3, with D hard to call. Deletions cut 1 base from V and 10 bases from J, with 6 bases between. This CDR3 is 10 amino acids long. In germline, CDR1 is GTSNPN, CDR2 SVGIG (reference sequence). CDR3 region: CAWSESAQYF. The CDR3 region has the DNA TGTGCCTGGAGTGAATCAGCGCAGTATTTT.

The rearrangement links TRBV30 to TRBJ2-2; 14 positions match TRBD2. Germline V CDR1 and CDR2: GTSNPN, SVGIG (reference sequence). CDR3 length equals 17 residues. V gave up 5 bases and J gave up 9 bases; unmatched junction bases: 14. This CDR3 is CAWCRGTSGSVGRELFF. The CDR3 coding sequence is TGTGCCTGGTGCCGAGGGACTAGCGGGAGCGTAGGCCGGGAGCTGTTTTTT.

The chain has TRBV27 and TRBJ2-3; 12 bases align to TRBD2. V was pared by 8 bases and J by 6 bases, with 9 bases of the junction left unmatched. Germline V gene sequence: CDR1 MNHEY, CDR2 SMNVEV (reference sequence). The CDR3 runs 15 residues. In DNA, the CDR3 is TGTGCCAGCGGGCGGCTAGCGGGAGGGCCCGATACGCAGTATTTT. Amino acid sequence: CASGRLAGGPDTQYF.

This clone is a singleton in its sample. This chain connects TRBV7-3 to TRBJ2-6; D possibly corresponds to TRBD1 (6 bases). Trimming pared 5 bases from V and 4 bases from J, leaving 9 bases between. Germline V gene lookup returns CDR1 SGHTA and CDR2 FQGTGA. CDR3 length: 14 amino acids. The DNA for the CDR3 is TGTGCCAGCAGCCCAGGGGCAGGGGCCAACGTCCTGACTTTC. Protein product: CASSPGAGANVLTF.

This chain's CDR3 is CASSVELAATDTQYF. CDR3 nucleotides: TGTGCCAGCAGCGTAGAACTAGCGGCCACAGATACGCAGTATTTT. V usage is TRBV9 and J usage is TRBJ2-3, with 8 bases fitting TRBD2. Germline values: CDR1 SGDLS, CDR2 YYNGEE. Germline trimming cut 0 bases from V and 2 bases from J; bases unmatched to any gene: 2. The CDR3 covers 15 residues. Full variable domain (remainder filled in from reference TRBV9 and TRBJ2-3): DSGVTQTPKHLITATGQRVTLRCSPRSGDLSVYWYQQSLDQGLQFLIQYYNGEERAKGNILERFSAQQFPDLHSELNLSSLELGDSALYFCASSVELAATDTQYFGPGTRLTVL.

The CDR3, as DNA: TGTGCCAGCACCCAAACAGGGATGAGCTACACCTTC. Translating it yields CASTQTGMSYTF. The rearrangement links TRBV6-5 to TRBJ1-2, with TRBD1 as a possible D gene (6 bases). The CDR3 sequence is 12 residues long. Trimming took 7 bases from V and 9 from J, leaving 15 bases between them. Germline lookup yields CDR1 MNHEY and CDR2 SVGAGI.

V gene TRBV9 combines with J gene TRBJ2-7, with 11 bases lining up with TRBD2. The CDR3 loop spans 15 amino acids. CDR1 and CDR2 (germline): SGDLS, YYNGEE. After removal of 4 bases from V and 3 bases from J, the junction contained 6 bases not matched to a gene. CDR3 nucleotides: TGTGCCAGCAGCAGGACCGGGACTAGCGGCTACGAGCAGTACTTC. Amino acid sequence: CASSRTGTSGYEQYF.

The chain links TRBV29-1 to TRBJ2-7; a possible D gene is TRBD2 (6 bases). Germline V gene lookup returns CDR1 SQVTM and CDR2 ANQGSEA. The ends were cut back, 6 bases at V and 5 bases at J, with 20 bases in the middle. The CDR3 is made up of 14 amino acids. Here the CDR3 reads CSVMGGGTPDEQYF. The CDR3 nucleotides are TGCAGCGTGATGGGGGGAGGCACTCCCGACGAGCAGTACTTC.

The chain has TRBV27 and TRBJ2-3; D gene uncertain. Germline loops: CDR1 MNHEY, CDR2 SMNVEV (reference sequence). The V and J ends lost 7 bases and 2 bases respectively, with 10 bases between them. The CDR3 is made up of 13 amino acids. CDR3 sequence reads: CASTVSPTDTQYF. The CDR3 nucleotides are TGTGCCAGCACAGTCTCTCCCACAGATACGCAGTATTTT.

This clone was recorded many times. The chain recombines TRBV2 with TRBJ2-1, with TRBD2 identical over 12 bases. CDR1 is SNHLY and CDR2 is FYNNEI in the germline V gene. The V gene end was trimmed by 6 bases and the J gene end by 5 bases; junction bases not matched to a gene: 5. The CDR3 sequence is 15 residues long. CDR3 nucleotides: TGTGCCAGCAGCCTAGCGGGAGGGCCAGACAATGAGCAGTTCTTC. Translating it yields CASSLAGGPDNEQFF.

J is TRBJ2-7 and V is TRBV7-3, with a weak D call TRBD2 (5 bases). This CDR3 comprises 13 residues. In germline, CDR1 is SGHTA, CDR2 FQGTGA. V lost 3 bases, J lost 5 bases, and 11 bases lay in between. The CDR3 DNA reads TGTGCCAGCAGCTTCGGACGAGGGAACGAGCAGTACTTC. This encodes CASSFGRGNEQYF.

The V gene is TRBV19, the J gene TRBJ2-1; maybe TRBD2 (6 bases). This CDR3 contains 17 residues. Looked up from germline, CDR1 is LNHDA and CDR2 is SQIVND (reference sequence). The V gene lost 0 bases and the J gene lost 2 bases, with 14 bases spanning the gap. This CDR3 is CASSIDLSGGTYNEQFF. Here the CDR3 DNA reads TGTGCCAGTAGTATAGATCTATCGGGCGGGACCTACAATGAGCAGTTCTTC.

This chain connects TRBV20-1 to TRBJ2-1; possibly TRBD2 for D (6 bases). Germline V gives CDR1 DFQATT, CDR2 SNEGSKA (reference sequence). The V gene lost 4 bases and the J gene lost 10 bases, with 11 bases spanning the gap. The CDR3 spans 11 residues. CDR3 in DNA: TGCAGTGCTATGATACGGGGGGAGCAGTTCTTC. Protein product: CSAMIRGEQFF.

The rearrangement joins TRBV7-8 to TRBJ2-2; D might be TRBD2 (6 bases). V dropped 11 bases and J dropped 6 bases, with 16 bases sitting between them. This CDR3 has 13 residues. Germline-derived CDR1 and CDR2 are SGHVS and FQNEAQ. CDR3 amino acids: CAARRWRAGELFF. Written as DNA, the CDR3 is TGTGCCGCACGCCGGTGGAGGGCCGGGGAGCTGTTTTTT.

The chain joins TRBV7-2 to TRBJ1-5; the match to TRBD1 covers 8 bases. Germline CDR1 is SGHTA and CDR2 is FQGNSA. Germline trimming cut 3 bases from V and 7 bases from J; bases unmatched to any gene: 14. The CDR3 contains 17 residues. CDR3 coding DNA: TGTGCCAGCAGCTTTAGTGGGCAGGGGGCCAGGGGGCAGCCCCAGCATTTT. It encodes CASSFSGQGARGQPQHF.

The chain couples TRBV10-3 to TRBJ2-1; TRBD2 matches at 8 bases. The CDR3 extends over 15 amino acids. CDR1 and CDR2 from the germline V gene are ENHRY and SYGVKD. V was pared by 2 bases and J by 6 bases, with 6 bases of the junction left unmatched. CDR3 nucleotide sequence: TGTGCCATCAGTGAGGCGGGAGGCGGTGGCAATGAGCAGTTCTTC. Protein product: CAISEAGGGGNEQFF.

Only one count was recorded for this clone. J is TRBJ2-2 and V is TRBV30; weak D call: TRBD2 (6 bases). CDR3 length equals 16 residues. Germline V gives CDR1 GTSNPN, CDR2 SVGIG (reference sequence). The V end was cut by 0 bases, the J end by 8 bases, with 19 bases between. The CDR3 reads CAWSVPGRPKSGELFF. The CDR3 DNA is TGTGCCTGGAGTGTACCGGGGAGGCCAAAGTCTGGGGAGCTGTTTTTT.

The chain carries TRBV24-1 and TRBJ2-3, with TRBD2 matching over 8 bases. The CDR3 runs 17 residues. The germline V gene has CDR1 KGHDR and CDR2 SFDVKD. V shed 6 bases, J shed 2 bases, and the junction held 12 bases outside the gene matches. CDR3 protein: CATSITSGGIFTDTQYF. The CDR3 region has the DNA TGTGCCACCAGTATTACTAGCGGAGGTATTTTCACAGATACGCAGTATTTT.

The chain couples TRBV10-3 to TRBJ2-2, with TRBD1 matching 8 bases. There are 15 residues in the CDR3. The germline V gene has CDR1 ENHRY and CDR2 SYGVKD. V lost 5 bases to trimming and J lost 1 base; unmatched junction nucleotides: 3. The DNA of the CDR3 is TGTGCCATCAGTACCGGGACAGGGAACACCGGGGAGCTGTTTTTT. It is translated as CAISTGTGNTGELFF.

CDR3 protein: CASSFGLAGGDDEQFF. Written as DNA, the CDR3 is TGCGCCAGCAGCTTCGGACTAGCGGGAGGAGACGATGAGCAGTTCTTC. V and J are TRBV5-1 and TRBJ2-1; 14 nucleotides line up with TRBD2. The ends lost 2 bases at V and 8 bases at J; junction bases unmatched: 6. The CDR3 is made up of 16 amino acids. Per germline, CDR1 SGHRS and CDR2 YFSETQ. Combining the CDR3 with reference TRBV5-1 and TRBJ2-1 gives the whole variable domain KAGVTQTPRYLIKTRGQQVTLSCSPISGHRSVSWYQQTPGQGLQFLFEYFSETQRNKGNFPGRFSGRQFSNSRSEMNVSTLELGDSALYLCASSFGLAGGDDEQFFGPGTRLTVL.